Listed below are T cell receptor beta chains from one sample, sequenced in a study of OX40 agonist ivuxolimab in advanced cancers. TCRdb keeps only in-frame clones here, not all; method: immunoSEQ multiplex PCR. Of some 57,000 clones listed, 82% are singletons. Source: CD4+ or CD8+ T cells sorted from blood, taken in a trial of the OX40 agonist ivuxolimab. These receptors were obtained from an adult with an advanced solid tumor such as melanoma, head and neck, liver or kidney cancer. CDR3s include the opening cysteine and the closing phenylalanine or tryptophan. Each record gives: V gene, CDR3 length, J gene, CDR3 protein.

v_gene: TRBV4-3
len: 18
j_gene: TRBJ2-6
CDR3aa: CASSQHRAGTSGANVLTF

v_gene: TRBV30
len: 15
j_gene: TRBJ2-7
CDR3aa: CAWAAGEGISYEQYF

v_gene: TRBV19
len: 16
j_gene: TRBJ2-5
CDR3aa: CASSIGLAGQGETQYF

v_gene: TRBV6-5
len: 11
j_gene: TRBJ2-7
CDR3aa: CAAGFLGEQYF

v_gene: TRBV19
len: 19
j_gene: TRBJ2-2
CDR3aa: CASSSRALTSGRASGELFF

v_gene: TRBV4-2
len: 17
j_gene: TRBJ2-3
CDR3aa: CASSQVGTGVSTDTQYF

v_gene: TRBV28
len: 15
j_gene: TRBJ1-2
CDR3aa: CASRERAVPNYGYTF

v_gene: TRBV5-1
len: 19
j_gene: TRBJ2-3
CDR3aa: CASSRPGLAGSVSTDTQYF

v_gene: TRBV19
len: 14
j_gene: TRBJ1-1
CDR3aa: CATREGTWDTEAFF

v_gene: TRBV7-9
len: 14
j_gene: TRBJ1-5
CDR3aa: CASSPDLWSQPQHF

v_gene: TRBV18
len: 15
j_gene: TRBJ2-2
CDR3aa: CASSPPGTLTGELFF

v_gene: TRBV15
len: 14
j_gene: TRBJ2-1
CDR3aa: CATSRIRGGGEQFF

v_gene: TRBV7-9
len: 13
j_gene: TRBJ1-1
CDR3aa: CASRRDTHTEAFF

v_gene: TRBV5-1
len: 14
j_gene: TRBJ1-2
CDR3aa: CASSLSGGDYGYTF

v_gene: TRBV28
len: 15
j_gene: TRBJ2-1
CDR3aa: CASSGGGLADNEQFF

v_gene: TRBV7-9
len: 12
j_gene: TRBJ2-7
CDR3aa: CASRVPPGEQYF

v_gene: TRBV5-4
len: 14
j_gene: TRBJ2-3
CDR3aa: CASKVSGEGDTQYF

v_gene: TRBV4-1
len: 15
j_gene: TRBJ1-5
CDR3aa: CASSLFLGDNQPQHF

v_gene: TRBV4-1
len: 17
j_gene: TRBJ2-4
CDR3aa: CASSQEAGARAKNIQYF

v_gene: TRBV7-9
len: 16
j_gene: TRBJ2-3
CDR3aa: CASSITGGLSTDTQYF

v_gene: TRBV19
len: 17
j_gene: TRBJ2-5
CDR3aa: CASRQLTAGVFQETQYF

v_gene: TRBV9
len: 14
j_gene: TRBJ2-1
CDR3aa: CASSDKGSYNEQFF

v_gene: TRBV7-9
len: 11
j_gene: TRBJ2-3
CDR3aa: CASSSTDTQYF

v_gene: TRBV5-1
len: 15
j_gene: TRBJ2-7
CDR3aa: CASSLSGLGGYEQYF

v_gene: TRBV11-2
len: 15
j_gene: TRBJ2-7
CDR3aa: CASSSGGAESYEQYF

v_gene: TRBV6-5
len: 14
j_gene: TRBJ2-7
CDR3aa: CASHTSGRAYEQYF

v_gene: TRBV4-1
len: 15
j_gene: TRBJ2-1
CDR3aa: CASSQGLGGENEQFF

v_gene: TRBV18
len: 16
j_gene: TRBJ2-1
CDR3aa: CASSPLGQGSYNEQFF

v_gene: TRBV7-2
len: 13
j_gene: TRBJ2-3
CDR3aa: CASSLRPTDTQYF

v_gene: TRBV18
len: 17
j_gene: TRBJ1-5
CDR3aa: CASSTSAGTPEGRPQHF

v_gene: TRBV5-6
len: 13
j_gene: TRBJ1-1
CDR3aa: CASSLGGNTEAFF

v_gene: TRBV7-9
len: 11
j_gene: TRBJ1-1
CDR3aa: CASSPGGGGFF

v_gene: TRBV7-7
len: 13
j_gene: TRBJ2-1
CDR3aa: CASSPGTDDEQFF

v_gene: TRBV4-2
len: 17
j_gene: TRBJ2-3
CDR3aa: CASSQGFGLGTLNTQYF

v_gene: TRBV5-1
len: 15
j_gene: TRBJ1-3
CDR3aa: CASSSTTGSVNTIYF

v_gene: TRBV5-4
len: 16
j_gene: TRBJ2-1
CDR3aa: CASSPSLAGATNEQFF

v_gene: TRBV9
len: 12
j_gene: TRBJ2-1
CDR3aa: CASSGEGNEQFF

v_gene: TRBV28
len: 12
j_gene: TRBJ1-6
CDR3aa: CASTTSGGPLHF

v_gene: TRBV18
len: 15
j_gene: TRBJ1-1
CDR3aa: CASSPRTVENTEAFF